The text below deals with one T cell receptor beta chain. Its antigen is as yet unknown. This record belongs to a study of cytomegalovirus exposure and HLA in healthy donors. Findings of the study overall: In vitro confirmation showed three CMV-associated chains to be CMV antigen specific.

CDR1 and CDR2 (germline): SGHRS, YFSETQ. The CDR3 length is 15 residues. With 4 bases clipped from V and 2 bases from J, the junction kept 6 bases outside the gene matches. The donors belonged to the approximately 120-subject validation cohort, separate from the approximately 700-subject first cohort. Produced via immunoSEQ multiplex PCR; TCRdb's table is partial and in-frame only. The sample lists about 140,000 clones, just under 85% seen once, with 1.4% in the top ten. The sequenced material came from PBMCs. The clonotype comes from a woman between 25 and 40 years old in good health and CMV-seronegative. The chain combines TRBV5-1 with TRBJ2-7, with 10 bases lining up with TRBD2. The CDR3 protein is CASSQLAGTTYEQYF. The CDR3 DNA is TGCGCCAGCAGCCAACTAGCGGGGACTACCTACGAGCAGTACTTC.